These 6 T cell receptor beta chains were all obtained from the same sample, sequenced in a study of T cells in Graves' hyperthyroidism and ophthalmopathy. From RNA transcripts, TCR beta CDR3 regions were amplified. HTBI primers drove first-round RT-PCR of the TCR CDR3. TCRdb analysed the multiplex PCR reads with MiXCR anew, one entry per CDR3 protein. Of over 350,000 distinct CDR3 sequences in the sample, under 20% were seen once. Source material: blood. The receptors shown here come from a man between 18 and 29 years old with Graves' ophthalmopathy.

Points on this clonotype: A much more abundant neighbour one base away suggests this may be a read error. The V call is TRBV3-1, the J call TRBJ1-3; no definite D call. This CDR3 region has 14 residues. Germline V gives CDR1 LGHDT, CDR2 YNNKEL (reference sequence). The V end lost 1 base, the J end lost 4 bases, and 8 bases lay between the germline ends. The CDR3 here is CASSQASWGNTIYF. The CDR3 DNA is TGTGCCAGCAGCCAAGCGTCGTGGGGAAACACCATATATTTT.

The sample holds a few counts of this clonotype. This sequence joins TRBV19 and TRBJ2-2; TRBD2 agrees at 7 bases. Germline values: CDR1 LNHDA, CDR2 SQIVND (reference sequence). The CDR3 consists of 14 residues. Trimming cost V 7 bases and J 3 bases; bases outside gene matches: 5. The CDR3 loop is CASNTGLHTGELFF. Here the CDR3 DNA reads TGTGCCAGTAATACGGGACTACACACCGGGGAGCTGTTTTTT. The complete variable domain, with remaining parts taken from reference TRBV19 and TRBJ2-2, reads DGGITQSPKYLFRKEGQNVTLSCEQNLNHDAMYWYRQDPGQGLRLIYYSQIVNDFQKGDIAEGYSVSREKKESFPLTVTSAQKNPTAFYLCASNTGLHTGELFFGEGSRLTVL.

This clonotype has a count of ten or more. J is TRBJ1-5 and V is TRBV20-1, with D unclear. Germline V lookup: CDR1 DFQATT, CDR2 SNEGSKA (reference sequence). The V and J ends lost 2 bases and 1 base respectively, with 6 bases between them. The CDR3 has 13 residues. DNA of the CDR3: TGCAGTGCTAGACAGGACAGCAATCAGCCCCAGCATTTT. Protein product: CSARQDSNQPQHF.

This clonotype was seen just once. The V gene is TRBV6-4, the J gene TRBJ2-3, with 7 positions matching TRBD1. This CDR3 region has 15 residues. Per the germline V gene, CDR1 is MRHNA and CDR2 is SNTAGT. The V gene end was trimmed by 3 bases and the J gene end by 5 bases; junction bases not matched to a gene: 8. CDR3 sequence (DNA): TGTGCCAGCAGTGATCAGGGGGAAGGAGGAGATACGCAGTATTTT. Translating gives CASSDQGEGGDTQYF.

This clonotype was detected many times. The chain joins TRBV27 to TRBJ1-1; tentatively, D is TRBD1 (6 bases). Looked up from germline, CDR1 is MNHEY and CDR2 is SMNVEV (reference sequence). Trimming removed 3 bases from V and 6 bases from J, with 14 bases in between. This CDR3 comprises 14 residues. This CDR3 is CASSLLGGGPEAFF. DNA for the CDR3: TGTGCCAGCAGTTTGTTGGGGGGCGGGCCTGAAGCTTTCTTT.

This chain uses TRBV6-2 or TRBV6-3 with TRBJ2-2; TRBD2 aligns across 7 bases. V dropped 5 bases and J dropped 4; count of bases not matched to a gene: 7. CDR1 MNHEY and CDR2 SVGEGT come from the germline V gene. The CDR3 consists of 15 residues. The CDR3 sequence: CASSVGGRVTGELFF. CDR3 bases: TGTGCCAGCAGTGTGGGCGGGAGAGTCACCGGGGAGCTGTTTTTT.